This passage covers 15 T cell receptor beta chains from one sample sequenced in a study of blood T cell repertoires in COVID-19. Data came from immunoSEQ multiplex PCR; TCRdb stores just in-frame clones and leaves some out. This table holds roughly 150,000 clones, approximately 91% found once. Sequencing input: peripheral blood. The receptors shown here come from a man between 18 and 35 years old with COVID-19, enrolled during active disease.

The chain joins TRBV7-3 to TRBJ2-7; the match to TRBD1 covers 11 bases. The germline V gene encodes CDR1 SGHTA and CDR2 FQGTGA. Trimming cost V 5 bases and J 7 bases; bases outside gene matches: 10. There are 15 residues in the CDR3. As DNA, the CDR3 is TGTGCCAGCAGCCCCCGGACAGGGGGCTCCGGGGAGCAGTACTTC. Translation gives CASSPRTGGSGEQYF.

This rearrangement joins TRBV11-2 to TRBJ1-5; D is perhaps TRBD1 (5 bases). V was shortened by 0 bases and J by 6 bases, with 12 bases between the two germline ends. Germline loops: CDR1 SGHAT, CDR2 FQNNGV. The CDR3 is made up of 15 amino acids. The DNA of the CDR3 is TGTGCCAGCAGCTTAGACCAGGGAGGTTTTCAGCCCCAGCATTTT. Translation gives CASSLDQGGFQPQHF. Using reference TRBV11-2 and TRBJ1-5 for the parts outside the CDR3, the full variable domain is EAGVAQSPRYKIIEKRQSVAFWCNPISGHATLYWYQQILGQGPKLLIQFQNNGVVDDSQLPKDRFSAERLKGVDSTLKIQPAKLEDSAVYLCASSLDQGGFQPQHFGDGTRLSIL.

This sequence joins TRBV28 and TRBJ1-5; 9 bases agree with TRBD1. The CDR3 is 16 residues long. Germline V gene lookup returns CDR1 MDHEN and CDR2 SYDVKM. Unmatched junction bases numbered 6, after V lost 5 bases and J lost 1 base. In DNA, the CDR3 is TGTGCCAGCAGTGTGGGACAGGGCCGGAGCAATCAGCCCCAGCATTTT. This codes for CASSVGQGRSNQPQHF.

The chain employs TRBV9 and TRBJ2-1; D is possibly TRBD2 (6 bases). Germline V gives CDR1 SGDLS, CDR2 YYNGEE. CDR3 size: 13 residues. The germline V and J ends were trimmed by 3 bases and 12 bases, with 16 bases remaining between them. The CDR3 sequence: CASSALQGLRQFF. The CDR3, as DNA: TGTGCCAGCAGCGCCCTTCAGGGACTTCGGCAGTTCTTC.

The gene calls are TRBV5-4 and TRBJ1-2; no clear D gene. Per the germline V gene, CDR1 is SGHNT and CDR2 is YYREEE (reference sequence). The CDR3 runs to 14 residues. Between the trimmed V and J ends, which lost 4 bases and 4 bases, there was a span of 14 bases. For the CDR3, the DNA is TGTGCCAGCAGCCCGGGTGGTTTAGGCTATGGCTACACCTTC. Translation gives CASSPGGLGYGYTF.

This clone was picked up one time. The chain has TRBV20-1 and TRBJ2-2, with 8 bases identical to TRBD2. Germline loops: CDR1 DFQATT, CDR2 SNEGSKA (reference sequence). Trimming took 3 bases from V and 0 from J; bases not matched to a gene: 6. This CDR3 is 16 amino acids long. The CDR3 is CSASRSSGSNTGELFF. In DNA, the CDR3 is TGCAGTGCTAGTCGGTCTAGCGGGTCGAACACCGGGGAGCTGTTTTTT.

The chain uses TRBV30 and TRBJ2-7; 14 bases fit TRBD2. Germline V gene data show CDR1 as GTSNPN and CDR2 as SVGIG (reference sequence). V dropped 1 base and J dropped 0; count of bases not matched to a gene: 8. The CDR3 spans 18 residues. The CDR3 loop is CAWSETSGRAGSSYEQYF. CDR3 sequence (DNA): TGTGCCTGGAGTGAGACTAGCGGGAGGGCCGGGTCCTCCTACGAGCAGTACTTC.

This clone was counted many times. In nucleotides, the CDR3 is TGTGCCATGGGCCTGCCTAGCGGCTCGAGCACAGATACGCAGTATTTT. Amino acid sequence: CAMGLPSGSSTDTQYF. The chain couples TRBV6-4 to TRBJ2-3; 7 bases map to TRBD2. The CDR3 extends over 16 amino acids. The ends lost 10 bases at V and 0 bases at J; junction bases unmatched: 13. Germline CDR1 and CDR2: MRHNA and SNTAGT.

This clone occurred once. J is TRBJ2-7 and V is TRBV5-6, with D perhaps matching TRBD1 (6 bases). V gave up 3 bases and J gave up 3 bases, with 10 bases separating them. The CDR3 spans 13 residues. Germline V gene lookup returns CDR1 SGHDT and CDR2 YYEEEE. Here the CDR3 DNA reads TGTGCCAGCAGCTGGACAGCGAACTACGAGCAGTACTTC. Its protein is CASSWTANYEQYF.

The J gene is TRBJ2-2, the V gene TRBV5-1; 9 bases map to TRBD2. After removal of 5 bases from V and 7 bases from J, the junction contained 9 bases not matched to a gene. The CDR3 spans 15 residues. Per the germline V gene, CDR1 is SGHRS and CDR2 is YFSETQ. CDR3 region: CASRGTSGSIGELFF. The CDR3 DNA follows: TGCGCCAGCAGGGGAACTAGCGGGTCCATCGGGGAGCTGTTTTTT.

The chain links TRBV6-5 to TRBJ2-1; the match to TRBD2 covers 9 bases. This CDR3 comprises 13 residues. Per germline, CDR1 MNHEY and CDR2 SVGAGI. J lost 11 bases, V lost 2 bases, and 4 bases had no gene match. This CDR3 reads CASSYGLAGKQFF. The CDR3 coding sequence is TGTGCCAGCAGTTACGGTCTAGCGGGGAAGCAGTTCTTC.

The chain recombines TRBV4-3 with TRBJ1-1; D remains unclear. V was cut by 1 base and J by 2 bases, with 11 bases left in between. CDR1 and CDR2 (germline): LGHNA, YSLEER. This CDR3 has 15 residues. The CDR3 loop reads CASSQVSDTNTEAFF. Here the CDR3 DNA reads TGCGCCAGCAGCCAAGTGAGCGATACTAACACTGAAGCTTTCTTT.

The chain uses TRBV7-8 and TRBJ2-3; possible D gene TRBD2, 5 bases. V gave up 4 bases and J gave up 6 bases, with 17 bases separating them. Looked up from germline, CDR1 is SGHVS and CDR2 is FQNEAQ. This CDR3 has 15 amino acids. CDR3 nucleotides: TGTGCCAGCAGCTCGGGATCACTGATGGGGGATACGCAGTATTTT. Protein sequence: CASSSGSLMGDTQYF.

The chain combines TRBV6-6 with TRBJ2-1; 7 nucleotides match TRBD1. CDR1 and CDR2 from the germline V gene are MNHNY and SVGAGI (reference sequence). There are 16 residues in the CDR3. Trimming took 2 bases from V and 4 from J; bases not matched to a gene: 8. The DNA for the CDR3 is TGTGCCAGCAGTTACAGGGTGGGGACAGTATACAATGAGCAGTTCTTC. It encodes CASSYRVGTVYNEQFF.

This rearrangement joins TRBV6-2 or TRBV6-3 to TRBJ1-6; maybe TRBD1 (6 bases). The germline V gene encodes CDR1 MNHEY and CDR2 SVGEGT. Trimming pared 0 bases from V and 7 bases from J, leaving 7 bases between. CDR3 length equals 14 residues. CDR3 loop: CASSYSQGNSPLHF. The CDR3 region has the DNA TGTGCCAGCAGTTACTCCCAGGGGAATTCACCCCTCCACTTT.